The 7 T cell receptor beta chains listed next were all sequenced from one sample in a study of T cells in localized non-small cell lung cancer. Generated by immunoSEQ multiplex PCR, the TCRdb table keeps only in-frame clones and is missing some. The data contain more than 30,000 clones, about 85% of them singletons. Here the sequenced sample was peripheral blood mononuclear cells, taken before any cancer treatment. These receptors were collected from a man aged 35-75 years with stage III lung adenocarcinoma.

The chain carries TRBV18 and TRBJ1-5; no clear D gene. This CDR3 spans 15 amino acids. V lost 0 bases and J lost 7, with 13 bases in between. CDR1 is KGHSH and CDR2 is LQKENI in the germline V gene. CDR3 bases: TGTGCCAGCTCACCACCGGCGGGATCCGGGCAGCCCCAGCATTTT. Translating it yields CASSPPAGSGQPQHF.

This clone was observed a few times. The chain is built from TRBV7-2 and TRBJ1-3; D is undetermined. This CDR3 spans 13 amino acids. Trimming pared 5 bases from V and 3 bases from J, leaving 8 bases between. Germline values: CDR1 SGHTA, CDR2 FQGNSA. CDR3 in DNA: TGTGCCAGCAGCCCCGCCGGTGGAAACACCATATATTTT. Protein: CASSPAGGNTIYF.

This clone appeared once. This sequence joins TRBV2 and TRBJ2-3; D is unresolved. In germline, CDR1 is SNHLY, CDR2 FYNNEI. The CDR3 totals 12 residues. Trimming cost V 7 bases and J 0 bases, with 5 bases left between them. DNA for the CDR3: TGTGCCAGCACCAGAAGCACAGATACGCAGTATTTT. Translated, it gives CASTRSTDTQYF.

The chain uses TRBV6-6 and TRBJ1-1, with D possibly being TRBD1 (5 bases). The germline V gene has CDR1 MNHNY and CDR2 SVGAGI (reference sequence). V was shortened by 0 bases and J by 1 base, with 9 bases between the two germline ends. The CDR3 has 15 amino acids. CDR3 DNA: TGTGCCAGCAGTTACTCGTCAGGGCAGAACACTGAAGCTTTCTTT. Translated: CASSYSSGQNTEAFF.

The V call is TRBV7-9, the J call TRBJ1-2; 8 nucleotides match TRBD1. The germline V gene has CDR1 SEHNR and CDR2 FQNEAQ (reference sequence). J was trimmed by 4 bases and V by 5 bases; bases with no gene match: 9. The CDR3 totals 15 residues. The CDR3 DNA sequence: TGTGCCAGCAGCACAGGACAGGGCCTCTTCTATGGCTACACCTTC. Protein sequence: CASSTGQGLFYGYTF.

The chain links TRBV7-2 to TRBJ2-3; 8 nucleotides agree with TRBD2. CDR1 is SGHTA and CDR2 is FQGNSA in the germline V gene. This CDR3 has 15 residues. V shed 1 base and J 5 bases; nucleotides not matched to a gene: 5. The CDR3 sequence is CASSLVGGAGDTQYF. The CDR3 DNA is TGTGCCAGCAGCTTAGTCGGGGGGGCCGGAGATACGCAGTATTTT.

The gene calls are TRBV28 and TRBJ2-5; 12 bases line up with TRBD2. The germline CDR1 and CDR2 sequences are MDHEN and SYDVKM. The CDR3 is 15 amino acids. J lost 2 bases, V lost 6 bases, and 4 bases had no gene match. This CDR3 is CASRPGTSGQETQYF. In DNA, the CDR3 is TGTGCCAGCAGACCCGGGACTAGCGGGCAAGAGACCCAGTACTTC. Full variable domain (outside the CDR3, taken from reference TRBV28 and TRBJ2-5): DVKVTQSSRYLVKRTGEKVFLECVQDMDHENMFWYRQDPGLGLRLIYFSYDVKMKEKGDIPEGYSVSREKKERFSLILESASTNQTSMYLCASRPGTSGQETQYFGPGTRLLVL.